This T cell receptor (beta chain) was identified during a study of blood T cell repertoires in COVID-19. Study summary: The origin of the acute and convalescent COVID-19 samples was the United States, Italy and Spain.

The data were produced by immunoSEQ multiplex PCR, yet TCRdb's version contains in-frame clones alone and is incomplete. The sample has some 200,000 clones; 70% to 90% are singletons. The ends were cut back, 0 bases at V and 8 bases at J, with 11 bases in the middle. The CDR3 is 13 residues long. Germline-derived CDR1 and CDR2 are GTSNPN and SVGIG (reference sequence). The sequence was collected from an elderly man with acute or convalescent COVID-19. The chain couples TRBV30 to TRBJ2-1; no definite D call. Sequenced material: peripheral blood. The CDR3 is CAWSVPSLYEQFF. The CDR3 DNA follows: TGTGCCTGGAGTGTCCCCAGTTTATATGAGCAGTTCTTC. The full variable domain, in which reference TRBV30 and TRBJ2-1 provide the parts outside the CDR3, is SQTIHQWPATLVQPVGSPLSLECTVEGTSNPNLYWYRQAAGRGLQLLFYSVGIGQISSEVPQNLSASRPQDRQFILSSKKLLLSDSGFYLCAWSVPSLYEQFFGPGTRLTVL.